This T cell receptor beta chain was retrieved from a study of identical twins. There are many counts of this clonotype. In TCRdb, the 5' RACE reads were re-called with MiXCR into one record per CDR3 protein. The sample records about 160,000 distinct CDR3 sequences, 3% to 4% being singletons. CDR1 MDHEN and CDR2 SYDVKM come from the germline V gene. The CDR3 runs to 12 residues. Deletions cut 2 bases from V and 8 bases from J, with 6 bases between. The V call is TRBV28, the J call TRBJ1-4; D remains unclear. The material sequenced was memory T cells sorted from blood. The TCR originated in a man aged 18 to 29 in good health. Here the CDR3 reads CASSLPSEKLFF. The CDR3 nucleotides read TGTGCCAGCAGTTTACCCAGCGAAAAACTGTTTTTT. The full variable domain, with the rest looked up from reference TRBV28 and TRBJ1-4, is DVKVTQSSRYLVKRTGEKVFLECVQDMDHENMFWYRQDPGLGLRLIYFSYDVKMKEKGDIPEGYSVSREKKERFSLILESASTNQTSMYLCASSLPSEKLFFGSGTQLSVL.